A single sample is the source of the 9 T cell receptor beta chains below, sequenced in a study of blood T cell repertoires in COVID-19. Some clones are missing from TCRdb's copy, which holds only in-frame ones; the method was immunoSEQ multiplex PCR. Of a few hundred thousand clones in the sample, approximately 85% were seen once. Specimen: peripheral blood. These receptor sequences come from a human donor with COVID-19, enrolled during active disease. The donor label of this sample is uncertain.

V and J are TRBV6-1 and TRBJ1-6; the match to TRBD1 covers 10 bases. V shed 2 bases and J 19 bases; nucleotides not matched to a gene: 5. There are 12 residues in the CDR3. Germline CDR1 is MNHNS and CDR2 is SASEGT. The CDR3 region has the DNA TGTGCCAGCAGTGAATTGGGGACAGGGGTACACTTT. It specifies CASSELGTGVHF.

The V and J genes are TRBV28 and TRBJ2-5, with 12 bases lining up with TRBD2. Germline CDR1 reads MDHEN; CDR2 reads SYDVKM. J lost 2 bases, V lost 3 bases, and 4 bases had no gene match. The CDR3 runs to 16 residues. This CDR3 is CASSFVGLAGQETQYF. In DNA, the CDR3 is TGTGCCAGCAGTTTTGTTGGACTAGCGGGGCAAGAGACCCAGTACTTC.

The CDR3 here is CASSRDRRDGYGYTF. CDR3 coding DNA: TGTGCCAGCAGTAGGGACAGGAGGGACGGCTATGGCTACACCTTC. This sequence joins TRBV2 and TRBJ1-2; 8 nucleotides line up with TRBD1. V shed 5 bases and J 4 bases; nucleotides not matched to a gene: 9. The CDR3 has 15 amino acids. Germline V gene lookup returns CDR1 SNHLY and CDR2 FYNNEI.

The gene calls are TRBV6-5 and TRBJ1-1; 10 nucleotides line up with TRBD1. With 7 bases clipped from V and 0 bases from J, the junction kept 5 bases outside the gene matches. CDR1 and CDR2 from the germline V gene are MNHEY and SVGAGI. The CDR3 contains 15 residues. CDR3 in amino acids: CASIFGTGVNTEAFF. In DNA, the CDR3 is TGTGCCAGCATTTTCGGGACAGGGGTGAACACTGAAGCTTTCTTT.

The table lists this clone with a count of one. The CDR3 region has the DNA TGTGCCAGCAGTGGGGACAGGGGAAACAATTCACCCCTCCACTTT. It encodes CASSGDRGNNSPLHF. The chain joins TRBV27 to TRBJ1-6; TRBD1 agrees at 10 bases. This CDR3 has 15 amino acids. Looked up from germline, CDR1 is MNHEY and CDR2 is SMNVEV (reference sequence). The V gene end was trimmed by 5 bases and the J gene end by 7 bases; junction bases not matched to a gene: 5.

This chain joins TRBV18 and TRBJ2-3; 12 positions match TRBD2. J lost 2 bases, V lost 1 base, and 7 bases had no gene match. The CDR3 is 18 residues long. Germline values: CDR1 KGHSH, CDR2 LQKENI. The CDR3 bases are TGTGCCAGCTCACCACGACTAGCGGGAGAGGCAGCCACAGATACGCAGTATTTT. It translates to CASSPRLAGEAATDTQYF.

This clone appeared a single time. The chain links TRBV30 to TRBJ1-2, with TRBD1 identical over 7 bases. The V and J ends lost 1 base and 1 base, in that order; junction bases with no gene match: 6. Germline V CDR1 and CDR2: GTSNPN, SVGIG (reference sequence). This CDR3 spans 15 amino acids. CDR3 nucleotide sequence: TGTGCCTGGAGTGGGGCAGGGGGAGGTAACTATGGCTACACCTTC. Amino acid sequence: CAWSGAGGGNYGYTF.

V gene TRBV29-1 combines with J gene TRBJ2-1; D remains unclear. V was trimmed by 3 bases and J by 4 bases, leaving 7 bases between them. CDR3 length equals 12 residues. Germline assignment: CDR1 SQVTM and CDR2 ANQGSEA. CDR3 nucleotides: TGCAGCGTTGATCCGTATTACAATGAGCAGTTCTTC. Translation gives CSVDPYYNEQFF.

The rearrangement joins TRBV28 to TRBJ1-1, with D possibly being TRBD1 (6 bases). CDR1 MDHEN and CDR2 SYDVKM come from the germline V gene. V gave up 5 bases and J gave up 10 bases, with 20 bases separating them. The CDR3 runs to 14 residues. CDR3 nucleotide sequence: TGTGCCAGCAGTCCTCCTACAGGGAGGGCCGCAGCTTTCTTT. Its translation: CASSPPTGRAAAFF.